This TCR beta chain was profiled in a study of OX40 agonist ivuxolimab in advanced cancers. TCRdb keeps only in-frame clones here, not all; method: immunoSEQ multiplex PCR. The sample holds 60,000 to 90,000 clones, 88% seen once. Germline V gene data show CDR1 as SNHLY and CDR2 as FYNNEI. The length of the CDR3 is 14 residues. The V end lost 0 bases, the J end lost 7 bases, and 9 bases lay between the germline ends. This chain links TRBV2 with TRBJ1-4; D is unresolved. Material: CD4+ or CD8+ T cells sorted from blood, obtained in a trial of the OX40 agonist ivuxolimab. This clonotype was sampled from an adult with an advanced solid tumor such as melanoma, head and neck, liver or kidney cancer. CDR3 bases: TGTGCCAGCAGTGAAGCTTCGGGAAGTGAAAAACTGTTTTTT. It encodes CASSEASGSEKLFF. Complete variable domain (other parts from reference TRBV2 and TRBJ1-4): EPEVTQTPSHQVTQMGQEVILRCVPISNHLYFYWYRQILGQKVEFLVSFYNNEISEKSEIFDDQFSVERPDGSNFTLKIRSTKLEDSAMYFCASSEASGSEKLFFGSGTQLSVL.